This T cell receptor beta chain was sequenced for a study of blood T cells in healthy people across ages. Alongside a J-beta primer mix, a sample-barcoded 5' primer served in a second PCR lasting roughly 7 to 12 cycles. TCRdb re-called the 5' RACE reads through MiXCR, storing one row per CDR3 protein. The sample carries about 1.1 million distinct CDR3 sequences, 35% to 40% recorded once. Study-level points and caveats: Since the PBMCs were unsorted, naive and antigen-experienced cells could not be conclusively compared. While age rose, TCR beta diversity per million T cells dropped in a roughly linear way.

The CDR3 loop spans 17 amino acids. The trim removed 6 bases at V and 0 bases at J, leaving 10 bases unmatched. Germline V gene data show CDR1 as DFQATT and CDR2 as SNEGSKA (reference sequence). This clonotype was seen a single time. The antigen remains undetermined. Sequencing input: blood. This clonotype was sampled from a man younger than 30 in good health. This sequence joins TRBV20-1 and TRBJ2-1, with 11 positions matching TRBD2. DNA for the CDR3: TGCAGTGCGGCCGGGACTAGCGGTGGGAGCTCCTACAATGAGCAGTTCTTC. As protein: CSAAGTSGGSSYNEQFF.